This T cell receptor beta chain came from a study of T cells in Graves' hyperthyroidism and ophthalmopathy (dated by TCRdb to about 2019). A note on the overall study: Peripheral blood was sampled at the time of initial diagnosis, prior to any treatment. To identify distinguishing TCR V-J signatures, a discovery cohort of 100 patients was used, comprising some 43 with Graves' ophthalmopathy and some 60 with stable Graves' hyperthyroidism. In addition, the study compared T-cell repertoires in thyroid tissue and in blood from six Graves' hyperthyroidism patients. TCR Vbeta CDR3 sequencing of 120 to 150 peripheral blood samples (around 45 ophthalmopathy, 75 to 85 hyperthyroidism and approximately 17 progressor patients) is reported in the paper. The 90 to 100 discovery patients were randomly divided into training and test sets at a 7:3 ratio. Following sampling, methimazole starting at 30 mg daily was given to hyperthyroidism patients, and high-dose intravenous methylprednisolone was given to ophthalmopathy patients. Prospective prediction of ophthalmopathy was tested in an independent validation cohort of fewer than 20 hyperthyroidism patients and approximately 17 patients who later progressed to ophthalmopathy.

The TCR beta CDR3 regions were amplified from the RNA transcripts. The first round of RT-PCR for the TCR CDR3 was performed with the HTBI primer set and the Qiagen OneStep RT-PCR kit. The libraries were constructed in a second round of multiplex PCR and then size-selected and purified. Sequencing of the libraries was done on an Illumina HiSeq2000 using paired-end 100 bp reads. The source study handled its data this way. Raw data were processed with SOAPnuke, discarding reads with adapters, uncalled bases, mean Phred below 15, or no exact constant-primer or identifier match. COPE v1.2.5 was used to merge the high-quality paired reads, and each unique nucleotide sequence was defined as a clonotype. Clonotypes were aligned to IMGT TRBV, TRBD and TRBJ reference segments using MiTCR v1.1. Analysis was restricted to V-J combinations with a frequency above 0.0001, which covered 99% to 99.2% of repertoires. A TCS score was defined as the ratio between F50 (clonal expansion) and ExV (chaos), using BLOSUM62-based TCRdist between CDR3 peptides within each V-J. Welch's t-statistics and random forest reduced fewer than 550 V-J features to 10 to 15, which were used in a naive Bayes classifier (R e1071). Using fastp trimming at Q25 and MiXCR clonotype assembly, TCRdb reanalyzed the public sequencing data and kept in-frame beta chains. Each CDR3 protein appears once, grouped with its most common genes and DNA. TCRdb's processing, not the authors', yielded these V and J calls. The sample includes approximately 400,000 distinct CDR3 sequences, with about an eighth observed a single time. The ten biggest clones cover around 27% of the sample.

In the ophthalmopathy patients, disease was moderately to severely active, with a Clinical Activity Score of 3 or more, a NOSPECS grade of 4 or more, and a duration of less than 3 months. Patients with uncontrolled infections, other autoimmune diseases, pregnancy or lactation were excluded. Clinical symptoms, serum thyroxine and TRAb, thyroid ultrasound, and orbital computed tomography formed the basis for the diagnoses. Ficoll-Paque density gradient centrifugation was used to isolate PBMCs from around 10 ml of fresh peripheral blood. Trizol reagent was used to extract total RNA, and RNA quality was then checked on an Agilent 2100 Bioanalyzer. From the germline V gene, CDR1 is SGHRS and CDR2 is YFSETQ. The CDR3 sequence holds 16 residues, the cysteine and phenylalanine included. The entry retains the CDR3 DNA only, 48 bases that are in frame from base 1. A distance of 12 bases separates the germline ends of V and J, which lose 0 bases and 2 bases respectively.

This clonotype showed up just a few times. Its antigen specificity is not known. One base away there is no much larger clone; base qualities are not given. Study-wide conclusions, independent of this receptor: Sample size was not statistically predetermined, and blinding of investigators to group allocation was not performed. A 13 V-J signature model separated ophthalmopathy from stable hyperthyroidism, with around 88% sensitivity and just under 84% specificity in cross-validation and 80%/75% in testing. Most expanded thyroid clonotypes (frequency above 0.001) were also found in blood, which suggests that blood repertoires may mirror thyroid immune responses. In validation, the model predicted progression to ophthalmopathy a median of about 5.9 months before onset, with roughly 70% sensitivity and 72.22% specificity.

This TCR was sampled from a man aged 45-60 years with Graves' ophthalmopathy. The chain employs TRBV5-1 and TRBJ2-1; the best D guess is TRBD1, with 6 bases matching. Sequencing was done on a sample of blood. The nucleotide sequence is TGCGCCAGCAGCTTGGAGGGGGACACCACCTACAATGAGCAGTTCTTC. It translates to CASSLEGDTTYNEQFF.